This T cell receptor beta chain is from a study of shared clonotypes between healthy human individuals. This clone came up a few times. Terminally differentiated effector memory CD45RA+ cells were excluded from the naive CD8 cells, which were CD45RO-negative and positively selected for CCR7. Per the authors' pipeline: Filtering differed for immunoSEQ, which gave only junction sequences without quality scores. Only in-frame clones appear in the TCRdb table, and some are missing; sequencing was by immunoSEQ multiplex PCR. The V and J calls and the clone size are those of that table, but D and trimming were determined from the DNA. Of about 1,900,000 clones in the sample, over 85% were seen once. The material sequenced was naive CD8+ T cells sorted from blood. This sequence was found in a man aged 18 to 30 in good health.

The DNA of the CDR3 is TGTGCCAGCAGCCCGGACAGGGGGGTCTACGAGCAGTACTTC. Its translation is CASSPDRGVYEQYF. The chain combines TRBV7-9 with TRBJ2-7; 10 positions match TRBD1. The CDR3 consists of 14 residues. Trimming at V came to 5 bases and at J to 3 bases, leaving 4 bases not matched to a gene. Germline CDR1 reads SEHNR; CDR2 reads FQNEAQ (reference sequence).